These 29 T cell receptor beta chains share one sample of origin, sequenced in a study of OX40 agonist ivuxolimab in advanced cancers. Assay used: immunoSEQ multiplex PCR; TCRdb lists only in-frame clones, some missing. The table lists tens of thousands of clones, 85% to 90% of them singletons. The sequenced sample was CD4+ or CD8+ T cells sorted from blood, obtained in a trial of the OX40 agonist ivuxolimab. These receptors were collected from an adult with an advanced solid tumor such as melanoma, head and neck, liver or kidney cancer.

This chain connects TRBV9 to TRBJ2-7; D tentatively reads TRBD1 or TRBD2 (5 bases each). Deletions cut 0 bases from V and 2 bases from J, with 12 bases between. This CDR3 has 15 amino acids. Germline V gives CDR1 SGDLS, CDR2 YYNGEE. The CDR3 spells CASSVDGTAPYEQYF. The CDR3 DNA reads TGTGCCAGCAGCGTAGACGGGACGGCACCCTACGAGCAGTACTTC.

CDR3 coding DNA: TGCGCCAGCAGCCAAGAACCAGGTATCTATGGCTACACCTTC. Protein sequence: CASSQEPGIYGYTF. The J gene is TRBJ1-2, the V gene TRBV4-3; D remains ambiguous. The CDR3 extends over 14 amino acids. V lost 0 bases to trimming and J lost 4 bases, with 9 bases between them. Per the germline V gene, CDR1 is LGHNA and CDR2 is YSLEER.

This clone was seen only once. The chain has TRBV11-1 and TRBJ1-5; D unclear. Germline V gene sequence: CDR1 SGHAT, CDR2 FQDESV (reference sequence). This CDR3 has 15 residues. Trimming shortened V by 1 base and J by 3 bases, and 10 bases separated the two germline ends. The DNA for the CDR3 is TGTGCCAGCAGCTTAGGCCTGGGGTTCAATCAGCCCCAGCATTTT. Its translation is CASSLGLGFNQPQHF.

The rearrangement uses TRBV6-5 and TRBJ2-7; 8 nucleotides align to TRBD2. V was clipped by 4 bases and J by 4 bases; unmatched bases: 6. CDR1 and CDR2 from the germline V gene are MNHEY and SVGAGI. CDR3 length: 14 amino acids. The CDR3 nucleotides read TGTGCCAGCAGTTTGAGCGGGAGTCAGTACGAGCAGTACTTC. Amino acid sequence: CASSLSGSQYEQYF.

The V call is TRBV10-2, the J call TRBJ2-1, with a possible D match to TRBD2 (6 bases). The CDR3 contains 11 residues. Trimming pared 6 bases from V and 8 bases from J, leaving 8 bases between. Germline V lookup: CDR1 WSHSY, CDR2 SAAADI. CDR3 sequence reads: CASSRGDEQFF. The CDR3 nucleotides are TGCGCCAGCAGCCGCGGGGATGAGCAGTTCTTC.

This rearrangement joins TRBV2 to TRBJ2-1, with D perhaps matching TRBD1 (6 bases). This CDR3 has 14 residues. The germline V and J ends were trimmed by 10 bases and 5 bases, with 18 bases remaining between them. Germline V gene sequence: CDR1 SNHLY, CDR2 FYNNEI. CDR3: CATHQDRSDNEQFF. For the CDR3, the DNA is TGTGCCACCCATCAGGACAGATCCGACAATGAGCAGTTCTTC.

CDR3 sequence (DNA): TGCGCCAGCAGCTTGGGATGGCTAGCAGGATCAGGAGAGCAGTACTTC. Its translation: CASSLGWLAGSGEQYF. The chain has TRBV5-1 and TRBJ2-7, with D tentatively TRBD2 (5 bases). This CDR3 region has 16 residues. V was shortened by 0 bases and J by 7 bases, with 20 bases between the two germline ends. Germline V gene data show CDR1 as SGHRS and CDR2 as YFSETQ.

This clone was seen more than once but under ten times. The J gene is TRBJ1-2, the V gene TRBV2, with unresolved D. The V end was cut by 8 bases, the J end by 5 bases, with 12 bases between. Looked up from germline, CDR1 is SNHLY and CDR2 is FYNNEI. The CDR3 length is 12 residues. Here the CDR3 reads CASGLGWYGYTF. The CDR3 DNA reads TGTGCCAGCGGTCTGGGCTGGTATGGCTACACCTTC.

This chain joins TRBV5-1 and TRBJ2-4; tentatively, D is TRBD1 (5 bases). V was clipped by 4 bases and J by 2 bases, with 13 bases between them. The length of the CDR3 is 15 residues. The germline gives CDR1 SGHRS, CDR2 YFSETQ. The DNA of the CDR3 is TGCGCCAGCAGCGTCCCGACAGTGACCAAAAACATTCAGTACTTC. The encoded protein is CASSVPTVTKNIQYF.

This clone was observed many times. The CDR3 DNA reads as TGTGCCAGCAGTGAAGTCCTCTGGTTCTCTGGAAACACCATATATTTT. Its protein is CASSEVLWFSGNTIYF. The chain carries TRBV6-1 and TRBJ1-3; D is uncertain. V lost 1 base to trimming and J lost 0 bases, with 10 bases between them. The CDR3 contains 16 residues. CDR1 is MNHNS, CDR2 SASEGT, per germline.

The chain recombines TRBV7-9 with TRBJ2-5, with D tentatively TRBD1 (5 bases). The germline V and J ends were trimmed by 5 bases and 3 bases, with 16 bases remaining between them. Germline V lookup: CDR1 SEHNR, CDR2 FQNEAQ (reference sequence). This CDR3 has 15 residues. CDR3 region: CASSPRGDSEETQYF. The DNA of the CDR3 is TGTGCCAGCAGCCCACGAGGTGACAGCGAAGAGACCCAGTACTTC.

The CDR3: CASSLDGGGTDTQYF. The DNA of the CDR3 is TGTGCCAGCAGCTTGGACGGAGGCGGCACAGATACGCAGTATTTT. The rearrangement uses TRBV5-4 and TRBJ2-3; perhaps TRBD2 as D (5 bases). This CDR3 has 15 residues. V lost 0 bases, J lost 1 base, and 9 bases lay in between. The V gene's germline CDR1 is SGHNT and CDR2 YYREEE (reference sequence). The full variable domain, rest sourced from reference TRBV5-4 and TRBJ2-3, is ETGVTQSPTHLIKTRGQQVTLRCSSQSGHNTVSWYQQALGQGPQFIFQYYREEENGRGNFPPRFSGLQFPNYSSELNVNALELDDSALYLCASSLDGGGTDTQYFGPGTRLTVL.

This clone was detected a few times. CDR3 region: CASSLRAGDYNEQFF. DNA of the CDR3: TGTGCCAGCAGCTTACGGGCAGGTGATTACAATGAGCAGTTCTTC. The rearrangement uses TRBV7-2 and TRBJ2-1; D unresolved. The CDR3 totals 15 residues. With 2 bases removed from V and 4 bases from J, the gap between germline ends came to 12 bases. Germline V gene data show CDR1 as SGHTA and CDR2 as FQGNSA.

The rearrangement uses TRBV4-2 and TRBJ1-4; D perhaps matches TRBD1 (5 bases). Germline lookup yields CDR1 LGHNA and CDR2 YNFKEQ. CDR3 length equals 16 residues. The V and J ends lost 5 bases and 2 bases respectively, with 15 bases between them. The CDR3 loop is CASSWAGESTNEKLFF. The CDR3 nucleotides read TGTGCCAGCAGCTGGGCGGGGGAAAGCACTAATGAAAAACTGTTTTTT.

The chain links TRBV4-2 to TRBJ1-2; possibly TRBD1 for D (5 bases). Trimming removed 1 base from V and 5 bases from J, with 14 bases in between. The length of the CDR3 is 15 residues. Germline V gene data show CDR1 as LGHNA and CDR2 as YNFKEQ. This chain's CDR3 is CASSQVGQGVYGYTF. CDR3 bases: TGTGCCAGCAGCCAAGTTGGGCAGGGTGTGTATGGCTACACCTTC.

The chain carries TRBV7-9 and TRBJ2-5; 7 bases align to TRBD1. CDR3 length equals 14 residues. The V gene's germline CDR1 is SEHNR and CDR2 FQNEAQ (reference sequence). The junction had 6 bases not matched to a gene; V was cut back by 6 bases and J by 2 bases. The CDR3 coding sequence is TGTGCCAGCAGTCCAGACAGGGCTCAAGAGACCCAGTACTTC. This encodes CASSPDRAQETQYF.

This clone was found a few times. The chain employs TRBV11-2 and TRBJ2-1, with 8 bases fitting TRBD2. With 2 bases clipped from V and 4 bases from J, the junction kept 1 base outside the gene matches. The CDR3 covers 14 residues. CDR1 is SGHAT and CDR2 is FQNNGV in the germline V gene. The CDR3 DNA follows: TGTGCCAGCAGCTTAACTAGCGGATACAATGAGCAGTTCTTC. Translating gives CASSLTSGYNEQFF.

In its sample, this clone was seen once. The gene calls are TRBV28 and TRBJ2-4; 11 positions match TRBD2. Germline V gene sequence: CDR1 MDHEN, CDR2 SYDVKM. With 2 bases clipped from V and 8 bases from J, the junction kept 11 bases outside the gene matches. This CDR3 spans 17 amino acids. The CDR3 DNA follows: TGTGCCAGCAGTTTAACTAGCGGGGGTTCAGTTAATGACATTCAGTACTTC. It encodes CASSLTSGGSVNDIQYF.

The J gene is TRBJ1-4, the V gene TRBV11-2, with D maybe TRBD1 (5 bases). Germline values: CDR1 SGHAT, CDR2 FQNNGV. The CDR3 has 14 amino acids. V was clipped by 6 bases and J by 8 bases, with 16 bases between them. CDR3 nucleotide sequence: TGTGCCAGCAGACAAAATCGGGACCGCGAAAAACTGTTTTTT. Translated: CASRQNRDREKLFF.

This chain uses TRBV7-8 with TRBJ1-2; D is ambiguous. Deletions cut 1 base from V and 3 bases from J, with 9 bases between. The CDR3 length is 14 residues. Germline lookup yields CDR1 SGHVS and CDR2 FQNEAQ. CDR3 nucleotide sequence: TGTGCCAGCAGCTTAGTGAACGGGGACTATGGCTACACCTTC. Protein sequence: CASSLVNGDYGYTF.

V gene TRBV5-1 combines with J gene TRBJ2-2; 9 bases fit TRBD1. CDR3 length: 15 residues. Germline CDR1 and CDR2: SGHRS and YFSETQ. The ends lost 4 bases at V and 3 bases at J; junction bases unmatched: 4. The chain's CDR3 is CASSMGQGHTGELFF. In DNA, the CDR3 is TGCGCCAGCAGCATGGGACAGGGCCACACCGGGGAGCTGTTTTTT.

The chain links TRBV28 to TRBJ1-5, with D unresolved. Germline V lookup: CDR1 MDHEN, CDR2 SYDVKM. The CDR3 consists of 12 residues. Deletions cut 8 bases from V and 2 bases from J, with 7 bases between. The CDR3 spells CASEDRNQPQHF. CDR3 sequence (DNA): TGTGCCAGCGAGGACCGCAATCAGCCCCAGCATTTT.

With regard to this clone: One junction end disagrees with the germline gene, perhaps due to a read error. This sample also contains other DNA sequences that code for the same CDR3. This chain joins TRBV15 and TRBJ2-2; 7 positions match TRBD1. The CDR3 length is 15 residues. The germline V gene has CDR1 LNHNV and CDR2 YYDKDF (reference sequence). DNA of the CDR3: TGCGCCACCAGCAGGAACAGGGGATCGACCGGGGAGCTGTTTTTT. It yields the protein CATSRNRGSTGELFF.

The chain uses TRBV4-1 and TRBJ2-5; 7 bases agree with TRBD1. V lost 0 bases, J lost 2 bases, and 3 bases stayed unmatched. The CDR3 totals 15 residues. Germline assignment: CDR1 MGHRA and CDR2 YSYEKL. As DNA, the CDR3 is TGCGCCAGCAGCCAAGATCCGGGACAGCAAGAGACCCAGTACTTC. Translation: CASSQDPGQQETQYF.

The chain employs TRBV2 and TRBJ1-2, with D possibly being TRBD1 (5 bases). The CDR3 is 13 residues long. The germline gives CDR1 SNHLY, CDR2 FYNNEI. V lost 7 bases, J lost 1 base, and 10 bases lay in between. The CDR3 spells CASIRALNYGYTF. Here the CDR3 DNA reads TGTGCCAGCATCAGGGCGCTTAACTATGGCTACACCTTC.

This clone was seen repeatedly, ten times or more. The chain is built from TRBV28 and TRBJ1-5; 7 bases map to TRBD1. Germline loops: CDR1 MDHEN, CDR2 SYDVKM. With V trimmed by 7 bases and J by 5 bases, 11 bases remained unmatched. This CDR3 spans 15 amino acids. The CDR3 protein is CASTLGGTEDQPQHF. The DNA of the CDR3 is TGTGCCAGCACCCTGGGGGGGACAGAAGATCAGCCCCAGCATTTT.

The gene calls are TRBV28 and TRBJ1-2; maybe TRBD1 (6 bases). V was shortened by 6 bases and J by 4 bases, with 12 bases between the two germline ends. Germline lookup yields CDR1 MDHEN and CDR2 SYDVKM. The CDR3 is 13 amino acids. CDR3 region: CASRITGTYGYTF. CDR3 nucleotide sequence: TGTGCCAGCAGAATTACAGGGACCTATGGCTACACCTTC.

The rearrangement uses TRBV30 and TRBJ2-2; no clear D gene. The V gene lost 1 base and the J gene lost 0 bases, with 6 bases spanning the gap. The CDR3 runs to 14 residues. Germline V gene data show CDR1 as GTSNPN and CDR2 as SVGIG (reference sequence). The DNA of the CDR3 is TGTGCCTGGAGTGCCCCACCGAACACCGGGGAGCTGTTTTTT. This translates into CAWSAPPNTGELFF.

This chain joins TRBV28 and TRBJ2-7; D not resolved. The CDR3 sequence is 16 residues long. Germline V lookup: CDR1 MDHEN, CDR2 SYDVKM. The ends were cut back, 3 bases at V and 0 bases at J, with 15 bases in the middle. The CDR3 coding sequence is TGTGCCAGCAGTTTTGGGTTCCCCCCAAGCTCCTACGAGCAGTACTTC. Its translation is CASSFGFPPSSYEQYF.